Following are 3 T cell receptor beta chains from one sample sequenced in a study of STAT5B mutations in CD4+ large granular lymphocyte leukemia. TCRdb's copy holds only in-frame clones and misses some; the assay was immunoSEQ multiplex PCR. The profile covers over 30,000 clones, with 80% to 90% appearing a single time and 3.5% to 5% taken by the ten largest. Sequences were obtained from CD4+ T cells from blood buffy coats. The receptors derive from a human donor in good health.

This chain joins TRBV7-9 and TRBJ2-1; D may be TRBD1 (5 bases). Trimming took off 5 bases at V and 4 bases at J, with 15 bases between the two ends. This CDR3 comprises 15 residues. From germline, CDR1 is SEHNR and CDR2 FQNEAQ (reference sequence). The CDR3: CASSPRGQVYNEQFF. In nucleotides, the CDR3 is TGTGCCAGCAGCCCCCGAGGACAAGTTTACAATGAGCAGTTCTTC.

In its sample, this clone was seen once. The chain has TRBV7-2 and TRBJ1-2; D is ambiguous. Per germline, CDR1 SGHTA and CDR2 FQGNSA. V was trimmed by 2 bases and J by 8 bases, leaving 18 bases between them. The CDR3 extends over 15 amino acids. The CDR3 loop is CASSLLRSDGGGYTF. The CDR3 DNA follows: TGTGCCAGCAGCTTACTTCGGTCCGATGGTGGCGGCTACACCTTC.

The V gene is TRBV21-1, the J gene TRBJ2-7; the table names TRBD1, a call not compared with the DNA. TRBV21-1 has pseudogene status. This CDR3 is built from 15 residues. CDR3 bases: TGTGCCAGCAGCAAGGGGACAGGGCCCGACTACGAGCAGTACTTC. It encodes CASSKGTGPDYEQYF.